Sequencing of this TCR beta chain was carried out in a study of T cell changes during pregnancy in multiple sclerosis. This CDR3 is 17 amino acids long. The germline V and J ends were trimmed by 1 base and 5 bases, with 20 bases remaining between them. Germline CDR1 SGHVS, CDR2 FNYEAQ. Sequencing was performed with immunoSEQ multiplex PCR; in TCRdb, only in-frame clones are kept and a portion is missing. The data hold about 40,000 clones, with 89% observed a single time. The sequence was collected from a female donor with multiple sclerosis, enrolled in a pregnancy study. The J gene is TRBJ2-5, the V gene TRBV7-6; weak D call: TRBD2 (6 bases). This material consisted of CD4+ T cells from peripheral blood mononuclear cells, taken in the first trimester of pregnancy. CDR3 nucleotide sequence: TGTGCCAGCAGCTTAGTGGCGGGGTCTTTACATGCGGAGACCCAGTACTTC. This translates into CASSLVAGSLHAETQYF.